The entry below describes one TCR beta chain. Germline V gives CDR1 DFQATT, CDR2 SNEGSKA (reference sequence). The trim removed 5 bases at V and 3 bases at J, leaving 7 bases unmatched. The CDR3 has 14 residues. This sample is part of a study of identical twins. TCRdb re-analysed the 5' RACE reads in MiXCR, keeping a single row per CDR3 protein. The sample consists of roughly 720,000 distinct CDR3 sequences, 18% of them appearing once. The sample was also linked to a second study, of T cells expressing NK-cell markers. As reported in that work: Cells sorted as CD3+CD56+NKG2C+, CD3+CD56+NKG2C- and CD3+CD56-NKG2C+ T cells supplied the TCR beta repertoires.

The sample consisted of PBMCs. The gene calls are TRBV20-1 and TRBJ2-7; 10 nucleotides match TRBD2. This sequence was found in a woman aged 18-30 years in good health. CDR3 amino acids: CSADRAGGLYEQYF. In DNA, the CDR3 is TGCAGTGCTGACAGAGCGGGGGGGCTCTACGAGCAGTACTTC.